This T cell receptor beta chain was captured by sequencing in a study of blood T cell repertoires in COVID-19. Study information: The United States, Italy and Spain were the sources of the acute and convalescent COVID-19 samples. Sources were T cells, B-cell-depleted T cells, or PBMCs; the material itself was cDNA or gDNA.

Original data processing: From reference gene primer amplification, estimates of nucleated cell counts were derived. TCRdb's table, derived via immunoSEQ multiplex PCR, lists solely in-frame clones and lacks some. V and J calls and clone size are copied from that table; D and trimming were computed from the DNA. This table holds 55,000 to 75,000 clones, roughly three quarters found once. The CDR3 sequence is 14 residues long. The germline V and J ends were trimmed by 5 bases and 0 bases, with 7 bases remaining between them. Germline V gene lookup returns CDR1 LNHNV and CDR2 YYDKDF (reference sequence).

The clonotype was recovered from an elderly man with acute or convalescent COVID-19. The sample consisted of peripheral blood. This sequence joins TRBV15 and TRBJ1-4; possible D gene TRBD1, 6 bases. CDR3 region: CATSGQPTNEKLFF. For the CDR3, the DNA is TGTGCCACCAGCGGACAGCCAACTAATGAAAAACTGTTTTTT.